Below are 11 T cell receptor beta chains sequenced from a single sample in a study of Graves' ophthalmopathy and Graves' hyperthyroidism (dated by TCRdb to about 2018). The sequencer was an Illumina HiSeq 2000. For repertoire sequencing, TCR beta CDR3 regions were amplified from RNA transcripts. The first round of RT-PCR was done with HTBI primers and the Qiagen OneStep RT-PCR kit, and was followed by a second round of multiplex PCR, then size selection and purification. Clones were called with MiXCR by TCRdb after fastp trimmed the public reads at Q25, and only in-frame beta chains were retained. Entries that share a CDR3 protein sequence are merged under the most common genes and DNA. Recorded for this sample are 350,000 to 400,000 distinct CDR3 sequences; 15% to 20% of them occurred a single time. The ten largest account for roughly 1.5% of the sample. Sequenced input: peripheral blood. The receptors stem from a woman between 18 and 29 years old with Graves' ophthalmopathy. Donor details come from another sample of the same person, matched by shared clones.

There are many counts of this clonotype. V gene TRBV2 combines with J gene TRBJ1-5, with 9 nucleotides matching TRBD1. The germline gives CDR1 SNHLY, CDR2 FYNNEI. V lost 5 bases, J lost 2 bases, and 10 bases stayed unmatched. This CDR3 has 17 residues. Here the CDR3 reads CASSTKPGQGGNQPQHF. The CDR3 DNA is TGTGCCAGCAGTACAAAACCGGGACAGGGTGGCAATCAGCCCCAGCATTTT.

This clonotype was counted many times. The chain links TRBV19 to TRBJ2-5; 10 nucleotides match TRBD2. V lost 2 bases and J lost 2; bases outside the gene matches: 5. The CDR3 loop spans 16 amino acids. The V gene's germline CDR1 is LNHDA and CDR2 SQIVND (reference sequence). The CDR3 protein is CASSITLAGAQETQYF. In DNA, the CDR3 is TGTGCCAGTAGTATAACGCTAGCGGGAGCACAAGAGACCCAGTACTTC.

This clonotype came up many times. The J gene is TRBJ1-1, the V gene TRBV6-1, with D possibly matching TRBD1 (5 bases). This CDR3 region has 16 residues. CDR1 is MNHNS and CDR2 is SASEGT in the germline V gene. Trimming left V 7 bases short and J 2 bases short, with 20 bases between. The CDR3 DNA follows: TGTGCCAGCAAATCTTCGCTGAGGGGAAAAAACACTGAAGCTTTCTTT. Translated: CASKSSLRGKNTEAFF.

This clonotype showed up many times. The chain has TRBV20-1 and TRBJ1-1, with 7 bases that match TRBD1. The CDR3 has 14 amino acids. V trimming: 6 bases; J trimming: 4 bases; junction bases outside the gene matches: 11. CDR1 and CDR2 from the germline V gene are DFQATT and SNEGSKA (reference sequence). CDR3 nucleotide sequence: TGCAGTGCATTGCGCCGGGACAGTTCCACTGAAGCTTTCTTT. It encodes CSALRRDSSTEAFF.

This clonotype was counted many times. The V call is TRBV6-5, the J call TRBJ1-1; 9 bases line up with TRBD1. The CDR3 runs 17 residues. Germline loops: CDR1 MNHEY, CDR2 SVGAGI. J was trimmed by 10 bases and V by 4 bases; bases with no gene match: 19. The DNA for the CDR3 is TGTGCCAGCAGTTGGTTTGAGGGACAGGGAGGACCCCAGGGAGCTTTCTTT. This translates into CASSWFEGQGGPQGAFF.

This clonotype was seen many times. The chain combines TRBV27 with TRBJ2-2; 11 bases align to TRBD1. The V segment lost 10 bases and the J segment 2 bases; nucleotides outside the gene matches: 6. The CDR3 length is 15 residues. Germline V gene sequence: CDR1 MNHEY, CDR2 SMNVEV (reference sequence). The DNA for the CDR3 is TGTGCCATCGGACAGGGGGCTTTCAACACCGGGGAGCTGTTTTTT. Amino acids: CAIGQGAFNTGELFF.

The V gene is TRBV4-1, the J gene TRBJ1-2; D possibly corresponds to TRBD1 (6 bases). The CDR3 runs to 14 residues. Trimming took off 3 bases at V and 1 base at J, with 9 bases between the two ends. Germline CDR1 and CDR2: MGHRA and YSYEKL. The CDR3, as DNA: TGCGCCAGCAGCCACCAGGGGCGTAACTATGGCTACACCTTC. Encoded protein: CASSHQGRNYGYTF.

This clonotype came up a few times. This chain joins TRBV18 and TRBJ1-1; D is possibly TRBD1 (5 bases). This CDR3 contains 16 residues. The ends were cut back, 1 base at V and 0 bases at J, with 12 bases in the middle. In germline, CDR1 is KGHSH, CDR2 LQKENI. CDR3 bases: TGTGCCAGCTCACCACGGGACCTCCTTATGAACACTGAAGCTTTCTTT. It translates to CASSPRDLLMNTEAFF.

This clonotype was recorded many times. The J gene is TRBJ1-1, the V gene TRBV29-1; D remains ambiguous. V gave up 7 bases and J gave up 5 bases, with 14 bases separating them. The germline CDR1 and CDR2 sequences are SQVTM and ANQGSEA. The CDR3 contains 12 residues. This chain's CDR3 is CSAYAVRTEAFF. The CDR3 DNA follows: TGCAGCGCTTATGCGGTCCGGACTGAAGCTTTCTTT.

Many counts were recorded for this clonotype. CDR3 nucleotides: TGTGCCAGCAGCCCCGGTTGGAATCAGCCCCAGCATTTT. As protein: CASSPGWNQPQHF. The chain combines TRBV6-2 or TRBV6-3 with TRBJ1-5, with D uncertain. The CDR3 covers 13 residues. Germline V gene data show CDR1 as MNHEY and CDR2 as SVGEGT. Trimming cost V 6 bases and J 4 bases, with 10 bases left between them.

This clonotype has just a few counts. The rearrangement joins TRBV3-1 to TRBJ2-7; D ambiguous. Germline loops: CDR1 LGHDT, CDR2 YNNKEL (reference sequence). CDR3 length: 18 amino acids. Trimming took 0 bases from V and 1 from J, leaving 19 bases between them. In nucleotides, the CDR3 is TGTGCCAGCAGCCAAGATAGTATCGTTAATACTATGTCCTACGAGCAGTACTTC. It yields the protein CASSQDSIVNTMSYEQYF.